This T cell receptor (beta chain) was found in a study of blood T cells in healthy people across ages. For the second PCR, which ran for about 7 to 11 cycles, a sample-barcoded 5' primer and a J-beta primer mix were used. A single record per CDR3 protein comes from TCRdb applying MiXCR to the 5' RACE reads. The table has fewer than 950,000 distinct CDR3 sequences, roughly 50% seen once; the top ten hold roughly 40%. Germline CDR1 reads SGHRS; CDR2 reads YFSETQ. With 2 bases clipped from V and 3 bases from J, the junction kept 9 bases outside the gene matches. The CDR3 has 17 residues. There are a few counts of this clonotype.

This chain uses TRBV5-1 with TRBJ2-1, with TRBD2 identical over 9 bases. The sequence was obtained from a man of 80 years or more in good health. The specimen was blood. CDR3 sequence reads: CASSFGSSGNLYNEQFF. The DNA of the CDR3 is TGCGCCAGCAGCTTCGGGTCTAGCGGGAACCTCTACAATGAGCAGTTCTTC.